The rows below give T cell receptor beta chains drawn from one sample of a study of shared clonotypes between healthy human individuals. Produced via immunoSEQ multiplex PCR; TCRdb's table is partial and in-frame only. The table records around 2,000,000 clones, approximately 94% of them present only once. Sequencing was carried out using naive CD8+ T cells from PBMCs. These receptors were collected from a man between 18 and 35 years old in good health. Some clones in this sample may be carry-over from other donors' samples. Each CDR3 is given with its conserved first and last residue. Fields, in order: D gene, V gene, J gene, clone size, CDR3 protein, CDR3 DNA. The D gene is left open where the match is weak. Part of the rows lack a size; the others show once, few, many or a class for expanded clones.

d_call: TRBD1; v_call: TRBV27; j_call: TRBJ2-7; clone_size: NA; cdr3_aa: CASSPDSGGSYEQYF; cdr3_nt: TGTGCCAGCAGTCCAGATTCAGGGGGTTCCTACGAGCAGTACTTC
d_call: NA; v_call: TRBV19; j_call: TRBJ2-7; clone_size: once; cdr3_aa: CASSAQTTYEQYF; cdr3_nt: TGTGCCAGTAGTGCCCAGACAACCTACGAGCAGTACTTC
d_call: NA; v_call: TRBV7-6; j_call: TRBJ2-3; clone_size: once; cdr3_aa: CASSLGPNTDTQYF; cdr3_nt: TGTGCCAGCAGCTTAGGTCCCAACACAGATACGCAGTATTTT
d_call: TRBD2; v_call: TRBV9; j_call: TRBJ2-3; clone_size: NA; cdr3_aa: CASSGRLAGAADTQYF; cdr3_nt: TGTGCCAGCAGCGGCAGACTAGCGGGAGCGGCAGATACGCAGTATTTT
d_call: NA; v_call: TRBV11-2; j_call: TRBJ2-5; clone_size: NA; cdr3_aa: CASSLSIWGGEAGKTQYF; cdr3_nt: TGTGCCAGCAGCTTGTCTATTTGGGGTGGGGAGGCAGGGAAGACCCAGTACTTC
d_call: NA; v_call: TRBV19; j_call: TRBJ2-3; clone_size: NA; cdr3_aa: CASSMTRGGADTQYF; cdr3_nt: TGTGCCAGTAGTATGACTAGGGGAGGTGCAGATACGCAGTATTTT
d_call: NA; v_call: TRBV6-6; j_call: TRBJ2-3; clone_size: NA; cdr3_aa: CASSYRGSDTQYF; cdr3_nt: TGTGCCAGCAGTTACAGAGGGTCGGATACGCAGTATTTT
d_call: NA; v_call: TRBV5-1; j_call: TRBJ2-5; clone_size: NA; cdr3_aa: CASSSSGADGLVRETQYF; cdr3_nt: TGCGCCAGCAGCTCCTCGGGGGCTGACGGACTAGTTCGGGAGACCCAGTACTTC
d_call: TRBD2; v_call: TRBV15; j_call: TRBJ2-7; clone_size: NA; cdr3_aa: CATSRDRGRPVEQYF; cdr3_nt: TGTGCCACCAGCAGAGATCGCGGGAGACCCGTCGAGCAGTACTTC
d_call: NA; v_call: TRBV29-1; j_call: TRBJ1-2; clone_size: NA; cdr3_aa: CSAHPNEAHYGYTF; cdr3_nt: TGCAGCGCCCACCCGAACGAGGCGCACTATGGCTACACCTTC
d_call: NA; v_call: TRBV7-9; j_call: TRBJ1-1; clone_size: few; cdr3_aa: CASSSVGGPFLNTEAFF; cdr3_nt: TGTGCCAGCAGCTCTGTAGGAGGGCCCTTCTTGAACACTGAAGCTTTCTTT
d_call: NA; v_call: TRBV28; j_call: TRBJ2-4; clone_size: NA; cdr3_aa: CASSPSRGHNQNIQYF; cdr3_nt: TGTGCCAGCAGTCCTTCCCGAGGACACAATCAAAACATTCAGTACTTC
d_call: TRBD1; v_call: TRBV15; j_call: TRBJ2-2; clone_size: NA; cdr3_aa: CATSRTGQGPPQTGELFF; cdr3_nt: TGTGCCACCAGCAGAACTGGACAGGGGCCTCCCCAAACCGGGGAGCTGTTTTTT
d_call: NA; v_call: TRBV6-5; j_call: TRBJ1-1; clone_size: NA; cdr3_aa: CASSTVTGRNTEAFF; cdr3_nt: TGTGCCAGCAGTACCGTGACAGGCCGGAACACTGAAGCTTTCTTT
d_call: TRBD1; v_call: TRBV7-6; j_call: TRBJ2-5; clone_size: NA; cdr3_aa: CASSPRTGVEETQYF; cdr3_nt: TGTGCCAGCAGCCCCCGGACAGGGGTTGAAGAGACCCAGTACTTC
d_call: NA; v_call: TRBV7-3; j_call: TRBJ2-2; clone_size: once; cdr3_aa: CASSSYQTKNTGELFF; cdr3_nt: TGTGCCAGCAGCTCCTATCAAACCAAGAACACCGGGGAGCTGTTTTTT
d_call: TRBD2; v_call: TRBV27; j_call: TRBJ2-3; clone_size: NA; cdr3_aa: CASSLDSGLASQYF; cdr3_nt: TGTGCCAGCAGTTTAGATTCGGGACTAGCCTCGCAGTATTTT
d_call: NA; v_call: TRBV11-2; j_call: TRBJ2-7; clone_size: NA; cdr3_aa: CASSLVLSEQYF; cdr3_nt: TGTGCCAGCAGCTTAGTCTTGTCTGAGCAGTACTTC
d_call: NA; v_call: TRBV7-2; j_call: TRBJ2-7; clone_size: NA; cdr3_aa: CASSLARQGGYEQYF; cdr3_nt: TGTGCCAGCAGCTTAGCAAGGCAGGGTGGCTACGAGCAGTACTTC
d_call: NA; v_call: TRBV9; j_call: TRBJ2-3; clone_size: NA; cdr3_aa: CASSAEGHSTDTQYF; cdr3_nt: TGTGCCAGCAGCGCAGAAGGGCACAGCACAGATACGCAGTATTTT
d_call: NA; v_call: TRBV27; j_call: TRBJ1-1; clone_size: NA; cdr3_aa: CASSFGGSDEAFF; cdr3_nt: TGTGCCAGCAGTTTCGGAGGATCTGATGAAGCTTTCTTT
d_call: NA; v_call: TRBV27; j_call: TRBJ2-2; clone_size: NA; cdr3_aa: CASSPGEGELFF; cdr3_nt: TGTGCCAGCAGTCCCGGGGAGGGGGAGCTGTTTTTT
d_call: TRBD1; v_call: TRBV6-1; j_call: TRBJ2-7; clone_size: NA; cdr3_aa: CASPTGGPSYEQYF; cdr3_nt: TGTGCCAGCCCGACAGGGGGCCCCTCCTACGAGCAGTACTTC
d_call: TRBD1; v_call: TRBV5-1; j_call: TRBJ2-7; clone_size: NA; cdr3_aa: CASSAAGTGAYEQYF; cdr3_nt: TGCGCCAGCAGCGCAGCCGGGACAGGGGCCTACGAGCAGTACTTC
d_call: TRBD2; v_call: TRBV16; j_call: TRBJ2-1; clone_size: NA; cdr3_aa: CASSQSVAGVYNEQFF; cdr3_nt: TGTGCCAGCAGCCAATCGGTAGCGGGAGTTTACAATGAGCAGTTCTTC
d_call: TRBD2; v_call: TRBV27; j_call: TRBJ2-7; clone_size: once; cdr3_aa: CASSLAGGVGEQYF; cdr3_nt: TGTGCCAGCAGTTTAGCGGGGGGAGTGGGCGAGCAGTACTTC